This is a list of T cell receptor beta chains from one sample in a study of blood T cells in healthy people across ages. TCRdb reprocessed the 5' RACE reads with MiXCR, giving one entry per CDR3 protein. This table has 1.5 million to 2 million distinct CDR3 sequences, 49% appearing once. Sequencing was performed on blood. These receptors all stem from a woman aged 40-49 years in good health. Both conserved end residues are part of each CDR3. The D gene is left open where the match is weak. Clone size is not always given. Where it is, it says once, few, many or a class for expanded clones.

size: few
J: TRBJ2-5
V: TRBV10-2
D: NA
CDR3: CASSDPGSRWQETQYF
DNA: TGCGCCAGCAGTGACCCAGGGTCCCGTTGGCAAGAGACCCAGTACTTC

size: few
J: TRBJ2-7
V: TRBV5-8
D: NA
CDR3: CASSLYPAYDEQYF
DNA: TGTGCCAGCAGCCTTTATCCCGCCTACGACGAGCAGTACTTC

size: few
J: TRBJ1-6
V: TRBV6-2/TRBV6-3
D: NA
CDR3: CASSTGSYNSPLHF
DNA: TGTGCCAGCAGTACGGGCTCCTATAATTCACCCCTCCACTTT

size: NA
J: TRBJ1-1
V: TRBV10-3
D: NA
CDR3: CAIKPAGLNTEAFF
DNA: TGTGCCATCAAGCCGGCAGGGCTGAACACTGAAGCTTTCTTT

size: NA
J: TRBJ2-3
V: TRBV9
D: NA
CDR3: CASSVVGTPSTDTQYF
DNA: TGTGCCAGCAGCGTAGTGGGTACTCCTAGCACAGATACGCAGTATTTT

size: few
J: TRBJ2-5
V: TRBV13
D: NA
CDR3: CASSVRGRPETQYF
DNA: TGTGCCAGCAGCGTACGCGGCCGTCCAGAGACCCAGTACTTC

size: NA
J: TRBJ1-2
V: TRBV5-1
D: TRBD1
CDR3: CASSLRDSHNYGYTF
DNA: TGCGCCAGCAGCCTCCGGGACAGCCATAACTATGGCTACACCTTC

size: NA
J: TRBJ1-2
V: TRBV9
D: TRBD1
CDR3: CASSIRTGSGYGYTF
DNA: TGTGCCAGCAGCATCCGGACAGGCTCGGGCTATGGCTACACCTTC

size: NA
J: TRBJ2-3
V: TRBV5-1
D: NA
CDR3: CASSPDLGRADTQYF
DNA: TGCGCCAGCAGCCCGGATCTGGGTCGCGCAGATACGCAGTATTTT

size: NA
J: TRBJ2-5
V: TRBV20-1
D: TRBD1
CDR3: CSARGGQGIGKTQYF
DNA: TGCAGTGCTAGAGGGGGACAGGGGATTGGTAAGACCCAGTACTTC

size: NA
J: TRBJ2-5
V: TRBV15
D: TRBD2
CDR3: CATSSPKSGTSVETQYF
DNA: TGCGCCACCAGCAGTCCTAAATCCGGGACTAGCGTAGAGACCCAGTACTTC

size: few
J: TRBJ2-1
V: TRBV5-1
D: NA
CDR3: CASSLAGRDYNEQFF
DNA: TGCGCCAGCAGCTTGGCAGGCAGGGATTACAATGAGCAGTTCTTC

size: few
J: TRBJ2-1
V: TRBV7-2
D: NA
CDR3: CASSLYGVAVSSYNEQFF
DNA: TGTGCCAGCAGCTTATATGGTGTAGCGGTGAGCTCCTACAATGAGCAGTTCTTC

size: NA
J: TRBJ2-5
V: TRBV20-1
D: NA
CDR3: CSAPTGLGETQYF
DNA: TGCAGTGCTCCGACGGGTCTTGGGGAGACCCAGTACTTC

size: few
J: TRBJ2-1
V: TRBV27
D: NA
CDR3: CASRRLGEQFF
DNA: TGTGCCAGCCGTCGGTTGGGAGAGCAGTTCTTC

size: many
J: TRBJ2-7
V: TRBV5-1
D: NA
CDR3: CASSFGVSTYEQYF
DNA: TGCGCCAGCAGCTTCGGGGTGTCCACCTACGAGCAGTACTTC

size: few
J: TRBJ2-3
V: TRBV7-2
D: NA
CDR3: CASSLDLAPSTDTQYF
DNA: TGTGCCAGCAGCTTAGACCTTGCCCCTAGCACAGATACGCAGTATTTT

size: once
J: TRBJ2-7
V: TRBV7-9
D: TRBD2
CDR3: CASSLRTSGSGTYNEQYF
DNA: TGTGCCAGCAGCCTTAGGACTAGCGGGTCCGGAACGTACAATGAGCAGTACTTC

size: NA
J: TRBJ2-5
V: TRBV6-1
D: NA
CDR3: CASTEGLSQETQYF
DNA: TGTGCCAGCACCGAGGGGCTGTCACAAGAGACCCAGTACTTC

size: NA
J: TRBJ1-2
V: TRBV7-2
D: TRBD1
CDR3: CASSLQGGANYGYTF
DNA: TGTGCCAGCAGCTTACAAGGGGGCGCAAACTATGGCTACACCTTC

size: NA
J: TRBJ2-5
V: TRBV29-1
D: NA
CDR3: CSVELGGRETQYF
DNA: TGCAGCGTTGAGCTCGGGGGCCGAGAGACCCAGTACTTC

size: once
J: TRBJ1-1
V: TRBV12-5
D: TRBD1
CDR3: CASGLNPFRGDTEAFF
DNA: TGTGCTAGTGGTTTGAACCCTTTCAGGGGGGACACTGAAGCTTTCTTT

size: NA
J: TRBJ1-2
V: TRBV20-1
D: TRBD1
CDR3: CSARGGQGYGYTF
DNA: TGCAGTGCTAGAGGTGGACAGGGTTATGGCTACACCTTC

size: once
J: TRBJ1-2
V: TRBV4-3
D: TRBD1
CDR3: CASSQDSGTGGLHDYTF
DNA: TGCGCCAGCAGCCAAGACTCTGGGACAGGGGGCTTGCATGACTACACCTTC

size: many
J: TRBJ2-7
V: TRBV5-1
D: NA
CDR3: CASTDSYEQYF
DNA: TGCGCCAGCACCGACAGCTACGAGCAGTACTTC

size: few
J: TRBJ2-3
V: TRBV20-1
D: TRBD2
CDR3: CSASPGTRGDTQYF
DNA: TGCAGTGCTAGTCCCGGGACTAGGGGAGATACGCAGTATTTT

size: NA
J: TRBJ1-5
V: TRBV4-1
D: TRBD1
CDR3: CASSLELDRANQPQHF
DNA: TGCGCCAGCAGCCTTGAGTTGGACAGGGCTAATCAGCCCCAGCATTTT

size: NA
J: TRBJ2-2
V: TRBV20-1
D: TRBD2
CDR3: CSARVHTGTSGHNLNTGELFF
DNA: TGCAGTGCTAGAGTGCATACCGGGACTAGCGGACACAACTTGAACACCGGGGAGCTGTTTTTT

size: once
J: TRBJ1-2
V: TRBV7-2
D: NA
CDR3: CASSPPGFGGYTF
DNA: TGTGCCAGCAGCCCGCCCGGATTTGGAGGCTACACCTTC

size: NA
J: TRBJ2-7
V: TRBV20-1
D: TRBD2
CDR3: CSARGLAGQEAQYF
DNA: TGCAGTGCTAGAGGGCTAGCGGGACAAGAGGCCCAGTACTTC

size: few
J: TRBJ2-1
V: TRBV6-1
D: NA
CDR3: CASRKNNEQFF
DNA: TGTGCCAGCAGGAAGAACAATGAGCAGTTCTTC

size: NA
J: TRBJ2-5
V: TRBV20-1
D: NA
CDR3: CSALLARGIQETQYF
DNA: TGCAGTGCCTTATTAGCGAGGGGTATTCAAGAGACCCAGTACTTC

size: NA
J: TRBJ2-1
V: TRBV6-4
D: NA
CDR3: CASSGLPDNEQFF
DNA: TGTGCCAGCAGTGGACTACCGGACAATGAGCAGTTCTTC

size: once
J: TRBJ1-5
V: TRBV12-3/TRBV12-4
D: NA
CDR3: CASTNRQPQHF
DNA: TGTGCCAGCACCAACAGGCAGCCCCAGCATTTT

size: few
J: TRBJ2-1
V: TRBV24-1
D: NA
CDR3: CATRATGLNEQFF
DNA: TGTGCCACCAGGGCGACAGGCCTCAATGAGCAGTTCTTC

size: NA
J: TRBJ2-5
V: TRBV7-8
D: NA
CDR3: CASSFRGARQETQYF
DNA: TGTGCCAGCAGCTTCCGCGGGGCTCGACAAGAGACCCAGTACTTC

size: NA
J: TRBJ1-2
V: TRBV7-2
D: NA
CDR3: CASKISDSFNYGYTF
DNA: TGTGCCAGCAAGATATCGGACAGCTTTAACTATGGCTACACCTTC

size: NA
J: TRBJ2-3
V: TRBV7-9
D: NA
CDR3: CASSLDPRSTDTQYF
DNA: TGTGCCAGCAGCTTAGACCCTCGAAGCACAGATACGCAGTATTTT

size: NA
J: TRBJ2-6
V: TRBV13
D: TRBD1
CDR3: CASSAYTGGCSGANVLTF
DNA: TGTGCCAGCAGCGCATATACAGGGGGGTGCTCTGGGGCCAACGTCCTGACTTTC

size: few
J: TRBJ2-5
V: TRBV6-5
D: TRBD2
CDR3: CASREGGHLYQETQYF
DNA: TGTGCCAGCAGGGAGGGAGGGCATCTGTACCAAGAGACCCAGTACTTC

size: once
J: TRBJ2-1
V: TRBV29-1
D: TRBD2
CDR3: CSVWDGTSGGYNEQFF
DNA: TGCAGCGTCTGGGACGGGACTAGCGGGGGATACAATGAGCAGTTCTTC

size: NA
J: TRBJ2-7
V: TRBV7-2
D: TRBD2
CDR3: CASSPRPSGAYEQYF
DNA: TGTGCCAGCAGCCCGCGGCCTAGCGGGGCCTACGAGCAGTACTTC

size: NA
J: TRBJ1-5
V: TRBV18
D: NA
CDR3: CASSPRTEPNQPQHF
DNA: TGTGCCAGCTCACCAAGGACAGAGCCAAATCAGCCCCAGCATTTT

size: few
J: TRBJ2-7
V: TRBV11-1
D: TRBD2
CDR3: CASSSGLAGFQYF
DNA: TGTGCCAGCAGTTCTGGACTAGCGGGGTTCCAGTACTTC

size: NA
J: TRBJ2-7
V: TRBV19
D: TRBD1
CDR3: CASSTGTGWYEQYF
DNA: TGTGCCAGTAGTACCGGGACAGGGTGGTACGAGCAGTACTTC

size: NA
J: TRBJ2-1
V: TRBV18
D: TRBD1
CDR3: CASSPSFGTGLSNEQFF
DNA: TGTGCCAGCTCACCAAGCTTCGGGACAGGGTTGTCCAATGAGCAGTTCTTC

size: NA
J: TRBJ2-1
V: TRBV6-1
D: NA
CDR3: CASTVGRRSYNEQFF
DNA: TGTGCCAGCACTGTGGGGAGACGCTCCTACAATGAGCAGTTCTTC

size: NA
J: TRBJ2-3
V: TRBV6-5
D: TRBD1
CDR3: CATTGTGVLDTQYF
DNA: TGTGCCACCACAGGGACAGGGGTTTTAGATACGCAGTATTTT

size: NA
J: TRBJ2-5
V: TRBV6-1
D: NA
CDR3: CASSTDRTLYETQYF
DNA: TGTGCCAGCAGCACAGACAGGACCCTTTACGAGACCCAGTACTTC

size: many
J: TRBJ2-7
V: TRBV7-9
D: TRBD1
CDR3: CASSPRTGDYEQYF
DNA: TGTGCCAGCAGCCCTAGGACAGGGGACTACGAGCAGTACTTC

size: NA
J: TRBJ1-6
V: TRBV15
D: TRBD1
CDR3: CATSRGPGQSSYNSPLHF
DNA: TGTGCCACCAGCAGAGGCCCGGGACAGAGCTCCTATAATTCACCCCTCCACTTT

size: NA
J: TRBJ2-3
V: TRBV28
D: TRBD2
CDR3: CASKSSGGPADTQYF
DNA: TGTGCCAGTAAATCTAGCGGGGGCCCCGCAGATACGCAGTATTTT